Presented here are 8 T cell receptor beta chains from one specimen sequenced in a study of T-cell reconstitution after alpha-beta-depleted transplantation in children. For TCRbeta, the library was prepared with unique molecular identifiers. TCRdb fed the PCR reads into MiXCR, producing one record per CDR3 protein. The sample shows a few hundred thousand distinct CDR3 sequences, roughly a quarter of them seen only once. The specimen comprised PBMCs, mostly from graft donor cells, sampled 360 days after TCRalphabeta/CD19-depleted stem cell transplant. Receptors were obtained from a female patient between 2 and 15 years old who had a stem cell transplant for congenital amegakaryocytic thrombocytopenia, so the T cells may come from the graft donor.

V usage is TRBV29-1 and J usage is TRBJ2-2, with TRBD1 identical over 10 bases. Germline V gene sequence: CDR1 SQVTM, CDR2 ANQGSEA. CDR3 length: 15 amino acids. Trimming cost V 5 bases and J 5 bases; bases outside gene matches: 8. The CDR3 DNA sequence: TGCAGCGTTACCGGGACAGGGGCGGTTACCGGGGAGCTGTTTTTT. It codes for CSVTGTGAVTGELFF.

This clonotype has only a few counts. The chain links TRBV4-3 to TRBJ2-2, with D possibly being TRBD1 or TRBD2 (5 bases each). Germline V gene sequence: CDR1 LGHNA, CDR2 YSLEER. There are 14 residues in the CDR3. The ends were cut back, 6 bases at V and 3 bases at J, with 11 bases in the middle. The CDR3 DNA reads TGCGCCAGCAGTTGGGGGAGAGACACCGGGGAGCTGTTTTTT. This translates into CASSWGRDTGELFF.

This chain uses TRBV29-1 with TRBJ2-7; no reliable D call. The CDR3 totals 16 residues. V was clipped by 0 bases and J by 7 bases, with 22 bases between them. CDR1 is SQVTM and CDR2 is ANQGSEA in the germline V gene. The CDR3, as DNA: TGCAGCGTTGAAGACCATTATCTAATGGGTTCGCGTGAGCAGTACTTC. Translated: CSVEDHYLMGSREQYF.

The rearrangement links TRBV7-2 to TRBJ2-4, with D tentatively TRBD1 or TRBD2 (5 bases each). Germline CDR1 is SGHTA and CDR2 is FQGNSA. Trimming removed 5 bases at V and 1 base at J, with 15 bases between. The CDR3 has 16 amino acids. The CDR3, as DNA: TGTGCCAGCAGCCTCGGGACCCTTCAGGCCAAAAACATTCAGTACTTC. It codes for CASSLGTLQAKNIQYF.

J is TRBJ2-3 and V is TRBV19; perhaps TRBD1 as D (7 bases). Germline CDR1 and CDR2: LNHDA and SQIVND (reference sequence). V was pared by 4 bases and J by 6 bases, with 17 bases between. The CDR3 loop spans 15 amino acids. The CDR3 region has the DNA TGTGCCAGTAGTACGCAGCCCAGGGGGAGGGATACGCAGTATTTT. The encoded protein is CASSTQPRGRDTQYF.

This clonotype was seen only a few times. The genes are TRBV3-1 and TRBJ2-7; tentative D call: TRBD1 (5 bases). V lost 4 bases, J lost 5 bases, and 12 bases lay in between. CDR3 length: 13 amino acids. Germline V gene lookup returns CDR1 LGHDT and CDR2 YNNKEL (reference sequence). The CDR3 DNA is TGTGCCAGCAGCCGCCGACAGTTCCACGAGCAGTACTTC. As protein: CASSRRQFHEQYF.

This chain connects TRBV2 to TRBJ2-7, with 8 bases matching TRBD1. CDR1 is SNHLY, CDR2 FYNNEI, per germline. The length of the CDR3 is 15 residues. V shed 9 bases, J shed 2 bases, and the junction held 12 bases outside the gene matches. The CDR3 protein is CASSHRTGFTYEQYF. The DNA for the CDR3 is TGTGCCAGTTCACACCGGACAGGGTTTACCTACGAGCAGTACTTC.

In its sample, this clonotype was seen many times. The J gene is TRBJ1-3, the V gene TRBV12-3 or TRBV12-4, with D unresolved. The V gene lost 1 base and the J gene lost 2 bases, with 12 bases spanning the gap. CDR3 length: 16 residues. DNA for the CDR3: TGTGCCAGCAGTTTAGTAGGGCTACTCGCTGGAAACACCATATATTTT. This encodes CASSLVGLLAGNTIYF.